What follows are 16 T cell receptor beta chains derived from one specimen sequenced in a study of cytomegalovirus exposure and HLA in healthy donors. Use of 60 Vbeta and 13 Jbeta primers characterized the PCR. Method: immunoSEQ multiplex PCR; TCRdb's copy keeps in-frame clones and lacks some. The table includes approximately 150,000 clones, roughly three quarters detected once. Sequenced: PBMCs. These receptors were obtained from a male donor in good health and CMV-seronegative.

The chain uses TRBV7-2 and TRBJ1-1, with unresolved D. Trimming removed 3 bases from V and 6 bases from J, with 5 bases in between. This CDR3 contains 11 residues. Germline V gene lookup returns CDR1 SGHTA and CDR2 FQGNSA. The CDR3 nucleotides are TGTGCCAGCAGCTTTGGGCCTGAAGCTTTCTTT. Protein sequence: CASSFGPEAFF.

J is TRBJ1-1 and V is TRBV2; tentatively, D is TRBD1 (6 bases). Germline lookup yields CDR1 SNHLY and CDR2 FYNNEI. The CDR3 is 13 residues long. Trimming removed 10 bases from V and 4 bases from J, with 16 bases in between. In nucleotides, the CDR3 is TGTGCCACCCGACAGGAAATACGCACTGAAGCTTTCTTT. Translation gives CATRQEIRTEAFF.

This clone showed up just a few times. The CDR3: CAWRRAGGVFTEKLFF. The CDR3 DNA is TGTGCCTGGCGCCGGGCGGGAGGGGTCTTCACTGAAAAACTGTTTTTT. V is TRBV30 and J is TRBJ1-4; D is perhaps TRBD1 (5 bases). V dropped 5 bases and J dropped 7 bases, with 23 bases sitting between them. The CDR3 covers 16 residues. From germline, CDR1 is GTSNPN and CDR2 SVGIG (reference sequence).

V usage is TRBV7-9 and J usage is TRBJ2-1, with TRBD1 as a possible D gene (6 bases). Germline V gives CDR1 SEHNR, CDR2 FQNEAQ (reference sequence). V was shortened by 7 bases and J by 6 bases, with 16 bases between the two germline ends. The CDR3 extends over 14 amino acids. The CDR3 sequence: CASMGAPWRNEQFF. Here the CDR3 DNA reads TGTGCCAGCATGGGGGCACCGTGGCGCAATGAGCAGTTCTTC.

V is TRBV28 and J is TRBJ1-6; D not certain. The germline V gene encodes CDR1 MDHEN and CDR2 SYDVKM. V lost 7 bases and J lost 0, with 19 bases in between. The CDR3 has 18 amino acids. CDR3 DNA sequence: TGTGCCAGCACCCCCGGTCCCCCCGGTAGCTCCTATAATTCACCCCTCCACTTT. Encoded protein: CASTPGPPGSSYNSPLHF.

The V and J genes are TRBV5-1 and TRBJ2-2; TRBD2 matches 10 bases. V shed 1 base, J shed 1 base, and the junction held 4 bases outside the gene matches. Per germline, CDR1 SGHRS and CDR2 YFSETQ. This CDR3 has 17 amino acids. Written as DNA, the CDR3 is TGCGCCAGCAGCTTGCTCGGACTAGCGGAGAACACCGGGGAGCTGTTTTTT. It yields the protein CASSLLGLAENTGELFF.

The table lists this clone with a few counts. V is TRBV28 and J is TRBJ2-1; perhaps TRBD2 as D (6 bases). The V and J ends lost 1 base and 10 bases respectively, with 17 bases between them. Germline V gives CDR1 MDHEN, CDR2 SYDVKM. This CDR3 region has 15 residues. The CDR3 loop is CASSLFGTRLDEQFF. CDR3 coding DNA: TGTGCCAGCAGTTTATTCGGGACCAGACTAGACGAGCAGTTCTTC.

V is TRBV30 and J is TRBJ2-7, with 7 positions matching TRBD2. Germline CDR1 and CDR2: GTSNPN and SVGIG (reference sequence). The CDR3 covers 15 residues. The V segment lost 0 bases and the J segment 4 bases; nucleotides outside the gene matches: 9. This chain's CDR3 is CAWSVLGGSAYEQYF. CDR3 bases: TGTGCCTGGAGTGTACTCGGCGGGAGCGCGTACGAGCAGTACTTC.

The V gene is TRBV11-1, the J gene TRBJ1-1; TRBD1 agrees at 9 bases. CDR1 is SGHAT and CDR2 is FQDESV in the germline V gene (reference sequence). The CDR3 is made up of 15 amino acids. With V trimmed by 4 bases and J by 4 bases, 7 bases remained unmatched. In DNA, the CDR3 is TGTGCCAGCAGCTCGGGACAGGGCAGGTTCACTGAAGCTTTCTTT. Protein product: CASSSGQGRFTEAFF.

The CDR3 region is CASSLVGGNTEAFF. CDR3 bases: TGTGCCAGCAGCTTGGTAGGGGGGAACACTGAAGCTTTCTTT. The chain recombines TRBV5-7 with TRBJ1-1, with D possibly being TRBD1 (6 bases). TRBV5-7 is an ORF for which the function is uncertain. The V end was cut by 0 bases, the J end by 1 base, with 7 bases between. CDR3 length: 14 residues.

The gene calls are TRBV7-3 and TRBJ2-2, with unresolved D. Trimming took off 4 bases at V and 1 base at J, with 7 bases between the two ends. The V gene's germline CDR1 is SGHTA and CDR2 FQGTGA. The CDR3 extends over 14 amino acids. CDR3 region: CASSSRLNTGELFF. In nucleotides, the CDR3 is TGTGCCAGCAGCTCGCGGTTGAACACCGGGGAGCTGTTTTTT.

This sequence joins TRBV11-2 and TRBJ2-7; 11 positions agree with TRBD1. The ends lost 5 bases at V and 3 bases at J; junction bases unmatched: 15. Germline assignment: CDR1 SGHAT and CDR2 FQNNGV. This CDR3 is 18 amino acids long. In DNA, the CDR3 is TGTGCCAGCAGCCCCTCTAACCGGGACAGGGGGGAACTCTACGAGCAGTACTTC. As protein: CASSPSNRDRGELYEQYF.

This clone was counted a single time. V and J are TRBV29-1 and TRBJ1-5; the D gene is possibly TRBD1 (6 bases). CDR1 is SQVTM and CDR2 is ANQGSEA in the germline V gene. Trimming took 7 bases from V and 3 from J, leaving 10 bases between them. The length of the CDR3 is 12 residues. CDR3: CSAGDINQPQHF. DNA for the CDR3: TGCAGCGCAGGGGACATCAATCAGCCCCAGCATTTT.

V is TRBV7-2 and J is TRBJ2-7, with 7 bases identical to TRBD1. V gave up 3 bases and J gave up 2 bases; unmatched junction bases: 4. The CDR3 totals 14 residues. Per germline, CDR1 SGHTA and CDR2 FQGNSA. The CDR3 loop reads CASSFQQGAYEQYF. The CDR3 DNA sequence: TGTGCCAGCAGCTTTCAGCAGGGGGCCTACGAGCAGTACTTC.

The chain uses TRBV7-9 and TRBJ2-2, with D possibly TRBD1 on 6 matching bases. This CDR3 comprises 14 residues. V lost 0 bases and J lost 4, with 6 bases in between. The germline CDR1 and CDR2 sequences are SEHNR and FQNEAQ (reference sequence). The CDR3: CASSLAGATGELFF. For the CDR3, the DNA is TGTGCCAGCAGCTTAGCGGGGGCCACCGGGGAGCTGTTTTTT.

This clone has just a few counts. CDR3 coding DNA: TGTGCCAGCAGCCCTTATCAGAATACGCAGTATTTT. Protein product: CASSPYQNTQYF. The chain has TRBV28 and TRBJ2-3; D call uncertain. CDR1 MDHEN and CDR2 SYDVKM come from the germline V gene. The V gene lost 6 bases and the J gene lost 7 bases, with 11 bases spanning the gap. CDR3 length: 12 residues.